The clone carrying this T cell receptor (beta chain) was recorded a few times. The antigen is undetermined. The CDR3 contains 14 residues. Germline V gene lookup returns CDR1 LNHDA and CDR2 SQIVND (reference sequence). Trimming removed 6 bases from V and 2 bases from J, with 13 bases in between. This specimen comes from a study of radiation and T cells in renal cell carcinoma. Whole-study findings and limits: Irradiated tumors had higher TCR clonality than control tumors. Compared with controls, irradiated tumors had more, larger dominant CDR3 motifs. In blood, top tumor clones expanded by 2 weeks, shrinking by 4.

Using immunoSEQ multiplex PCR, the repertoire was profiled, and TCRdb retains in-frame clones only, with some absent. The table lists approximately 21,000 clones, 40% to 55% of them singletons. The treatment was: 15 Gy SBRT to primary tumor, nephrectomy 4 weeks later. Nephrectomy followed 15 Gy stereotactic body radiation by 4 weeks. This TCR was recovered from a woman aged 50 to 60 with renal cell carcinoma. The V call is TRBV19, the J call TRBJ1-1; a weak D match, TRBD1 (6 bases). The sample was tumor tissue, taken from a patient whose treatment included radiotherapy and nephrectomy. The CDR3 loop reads CASSPRTDNTEAFF. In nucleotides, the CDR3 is TGTGCCAGTAGCCCTCGGACAGACAACACTGAAGCTTTCTTT.